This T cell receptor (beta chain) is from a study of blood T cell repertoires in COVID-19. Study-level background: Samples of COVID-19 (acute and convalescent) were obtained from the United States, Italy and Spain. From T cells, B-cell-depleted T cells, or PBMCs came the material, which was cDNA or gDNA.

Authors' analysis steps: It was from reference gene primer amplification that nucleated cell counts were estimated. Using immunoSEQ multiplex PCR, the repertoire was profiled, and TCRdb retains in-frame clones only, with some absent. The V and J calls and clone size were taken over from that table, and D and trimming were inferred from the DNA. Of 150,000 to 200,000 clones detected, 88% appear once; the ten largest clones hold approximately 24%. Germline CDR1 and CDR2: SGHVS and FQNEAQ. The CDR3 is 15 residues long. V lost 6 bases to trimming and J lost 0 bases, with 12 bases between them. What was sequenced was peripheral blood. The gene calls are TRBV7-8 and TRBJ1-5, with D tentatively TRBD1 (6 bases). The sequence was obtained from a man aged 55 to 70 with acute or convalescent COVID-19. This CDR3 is CASSFDRNSNQPQHF. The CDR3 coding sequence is TGTGCCAGCAGTTTCGACAGGAATAGCAATCAGCCCCAGCATTTT.